Listed below are T cell receptor beta chains from one sample, sequenced in a study of cytomegalovirus exposure and HLA in healthy donors. Assay: immunoSEQ multiplex PCR; the TCRdb copy retains only in-frame clones and omits some. The repertoire holds 55,000 to 75,000 clones, with 91% as singletons. The material sequenced was PBMCs. These receptor sequences come from a man between 18 and 29 years old in good health and CMV-seronegative. Each CDR3 is given with its conserved first and last residue. D genes are given only for firm matches. The listing skips clone size in some rows; elsewhere it reads once, few, many or a size class.

v_call	d_call	clone_size	j_call	cdr3_nt	cdr3_aa
TRBV9	NA	NA	TRBJ2-3	TGTGCCAGCAGCGTAGTAACAGGGGGGGCAGATACGCAGTATTTT	CASSVVTGGADTQYF
TRBV11-1	NA	NA	TRBJ2-7	TGTGCCAGCAGCCCCGGCTTAGCGCGAGAGCAGTACTTC	CASSPGLAREQYF
TRBV19	NA	NA	TRBJ1-2	TGTGCCAGTAGGCAAACAGGGATCCCGAGGGAGGGCTACACCTTC	CASRQTGIPREGYTF
TRBV19	NA	NA	TRBJ2-1	TGTGCCAGTAGTATAGGAGCGGGCACCTACAATGAGCAGTTCTTC	CASSIGAGTYNEQFF
TRBV2	TRBD2	NA	TRBJ2-3	TGTGCCAGCAGACCTACCCCTAGCGGGATGGTGGATACGCAGTATTTT	CASRPTPSGMVDTQYF
TRBV6-6	TRBD1	NA	TRBJ2-5	TGTGCCAGCAGTCGGACAGGGCAAGAGACCCAGTACTTC	CASSRTGQETQYF
TRBV7-7	NA	once	TRBJ1-2	TGTGCTAGCAGCTTCGCAGGGTTTAACTATGGCTACACCTTC	CASSFAGFNYGYTF
TRBV11-2	NA	NA	TRBJ1-1	TGTGCCAGCAGCTATATTGAGGGACACGGGACTGAAGCTTTCTTT	CASSYIEGHGTEAFF
TRBV6-5	NA	NA	TRBJ2-7	TGTGCCAGCAGTTATAGCGGCCAAGAGCAGTACTTC	CASSYSGQEQYF
TRBV18	NA	NA	TRBJ1-1	TGTGCCAGCTCACCCCAGCGAGACACTGAAGCTTTCTTT	CASSPQRDTEAFF
TRBV4-3	NA	few	TRBJ2-5	TGCGCCAGCAGCCAAGCGTACAGGGGGGGTATAAAAGAGACCCAGTACTTC	CASSQAYRGGIKETQYF
TRBV6-5	TRBD2	NA	TRBJ2-3	TGTGCCAGCACCCCTCGGCTAGCGGGCACAGATACGCAGTATTTT	CASTPRLAGTDTQYF
TRBV5-6	TRBD2	NA	TRBJ2-1	TGTGCCAGCAGCTTGGGCGGGAGACACAATGAGCAGTTCTTC	CASSLGGRHNEQFF